The rows below give T cell receptor beta chains drawn from one sample of a study of cytomegalovirus exposure and HLA in healthy donors. Clones were read by immunoSEQ multiplex PCR, and TCRdb kept only the in-frame ones, dropping some. This table holds more than 60,000 clones, roughly 72% found once. The specimen was PBMCs. Receptors were obtained from a man aged 40-49 years in good health and CMV-seropositive. The CDR3 runs from the conserved cysteine through the conserved F or W. D genes are given only for firm matches. Size tells how often a clone was seen (once, few, many) or the class of an expanded clone, and some rows leave it out.

d_gene,abundance,v_gene,j_gene,CDR3nt,CDR3aa
-,-,TRBV4-1,TRBJ2-1,TGCGCCAGCAGCCAAAGAAGTCTAGCGAACAATGAGCAGTTCTTC,CASSQRSLANNEQFF
TRBD2,-,TRBV5-1,TRBJ2-3,TGCGCCAGCAGCCCGACTAGCGGGGGGGCCCATACGCAGTATTTT,CASSPTSGGAHTQYF
TRBD1,-,TRBV18,TRBJ2-5,TGTGCCAGCTCACAAGACAGGGGGCGCCGGGAGACCCAGTACTTC,CASSQDRGRRETQYF
-,few,TRBV19,TRBJ1-2,TGTGCCAGTGAGGAGGGATATGGCTACACCTTC,CASEEGYGYTF
TRBD1,once,TRBV6-6,TRBJ1-5,TGTGCCAGCAGTACTCAGGGGGCAGGGCTTAATACGCCCCAGCATTTT,CASSTQGAGLNTPQHF
-,few,TRBV5-4,TRBJ1-1,TGTGCCAGCAGCTTGGGGTATCTGCCGGGGAACACTGAAGCTTTCTTT,CASSLGYLPGNTEAFF
TRBD1,-,TRBV7-9,TRBJ2-5,TGTGCCAGCAGCCCCCGACAGGGATTCGGAGAGACCCAGTACTTC,CASSPRQGFGETQYF
-,-,TRBV2,TRBJ1-2,TGTGCCCTCCCGGCGGTGGGGGCGATTGGCTACACCTTC,CALPAVGAIGYTF
-,-,TRBV30,TRBJ1-1,TGTGCCTCGAGTCGGATCGGGGCTTTCTTT,CASSRIGAFF
TRBD1,few,TRBV19,TRBJ2-2,TGTGCCAGTACCCCGGGACAGGGTCCCGGGGAGCTGTTTTTT,CASTPGQGPGELFF
TRBD1,-,TRBV6-1,TRBJ1-6,TGTGCCAGCAGTGAAGTTGGGACAGGGGTTTCACCCCTCCACTTT,CASSEVGTGVSPLHF
-,-,TRBV27,TRBJ2-5,TGTGCCAGCAGCCGGGCGACAGCGACACAAGAGACCCAGTACTTC,CASSRATATQETQYF
TRBD1,-,TRBV2,TRBJ1-2,TGTGCCAGCAGGGGACAGAACTATGGCTACACCTTC,CASRGQNYGYTF
-,-,TRBV6-5,TRBJ1-1,TGTGCCAGCAGTTACTCAGGGGATAGGGGCAGCACTGAAGCTTTCTTT,CASSYSGDRGSTEAFF
TRBD1,-,TRBV20-1,TRBJ1-2,TGCAGCCTTCTTCGACAGGGGGGCTACACCTTC,CSLLRQGGYTF
-,-,TRBV7-9,TRBJ1-1,TGTGCCAGCAGCGGAGCCAGGGGTGCTGAAGCTTTCTTT,CASSGARGAEAFF
TRBD2,-,TRBV9,TRBJ2-7,TGTGCCAGCAGCGTACTAGCGGGACCCTACGAGCAGTACTTC,CASSVLAGPYEQYF
TRBD1,-,TRBV9,TRBJ1-1,TGTGCCAGCAGCTTCCGACAGGGTAATGAAGCTTTCTTT,CASSFRQGNEAFF
-,-,TRBV10-3,TRBJ1-1,TGTGCCATCGAGGACAGCATGAACACTGAAGCTTTCTTT,CAIEDSMNTEAFF
-,-,TRBV2,TRBJ2-1,TGTGCCAGCAGTGGATTGGGGGGTGAGCAATTCTTC,CASSGLGGEQFF
TRBD2,-,TRBV30,TRBJ2-2,TGTGCCTGGAGTGGGGGCGGGAGGTACGCCGGGGAGCTGTTTTTT,CAWSGGGRYAGELFF
TRBD2,-,TRBV5-4,TRBJ2-2,TGTGCCAGCAGCTTATCTAGCGGGGGGCCGGGGACCGGGGAGCTGTTTTTT,CASSLSSGGPGTGELFF
TRBD1,-,TRBV9,TRBJ1-5,TGTGCCAGCAGCCCCAATCGAGGGACAGGGGCCTCTAGGATCGATCAGCCCCAGCATTTT,CASSPNRGTGASRIDQPQHF